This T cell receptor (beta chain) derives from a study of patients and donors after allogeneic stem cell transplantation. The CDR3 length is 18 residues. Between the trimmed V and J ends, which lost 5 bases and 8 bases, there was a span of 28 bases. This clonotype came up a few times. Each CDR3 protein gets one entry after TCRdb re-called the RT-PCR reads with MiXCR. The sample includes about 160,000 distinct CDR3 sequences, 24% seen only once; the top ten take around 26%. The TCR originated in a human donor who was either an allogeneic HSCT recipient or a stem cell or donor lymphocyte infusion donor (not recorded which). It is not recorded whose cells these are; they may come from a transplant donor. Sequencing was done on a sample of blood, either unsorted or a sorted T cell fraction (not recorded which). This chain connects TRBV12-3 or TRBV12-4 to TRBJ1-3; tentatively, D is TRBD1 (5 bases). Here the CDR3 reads CASSNRPIPGPSGDTIYF. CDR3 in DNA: TGTGCCAGCAGTAACCGTCCAATCCCGGGACCCTCGGGGGACACCATATATTTT.